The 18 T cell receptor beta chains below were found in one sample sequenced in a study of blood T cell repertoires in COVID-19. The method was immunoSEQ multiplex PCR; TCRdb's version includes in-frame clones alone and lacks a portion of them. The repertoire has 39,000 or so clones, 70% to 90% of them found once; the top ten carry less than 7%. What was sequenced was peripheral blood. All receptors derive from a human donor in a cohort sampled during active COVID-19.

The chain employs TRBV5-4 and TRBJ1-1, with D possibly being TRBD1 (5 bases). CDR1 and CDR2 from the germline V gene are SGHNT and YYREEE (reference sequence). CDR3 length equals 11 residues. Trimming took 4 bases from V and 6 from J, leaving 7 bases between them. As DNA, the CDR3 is TGTGCCAGCAGCAGGGGCGCTGAAGCTTTCTTT. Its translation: CASSRGAEAFF.

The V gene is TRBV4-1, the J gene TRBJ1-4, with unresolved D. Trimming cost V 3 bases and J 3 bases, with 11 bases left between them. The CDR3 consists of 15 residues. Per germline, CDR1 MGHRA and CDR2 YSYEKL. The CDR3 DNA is TGCGCCAGCAGCCAGGAAGGAGTGGCTAATGAAAAACTGTTTTTT. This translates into CASSQEGVANEKLFF.

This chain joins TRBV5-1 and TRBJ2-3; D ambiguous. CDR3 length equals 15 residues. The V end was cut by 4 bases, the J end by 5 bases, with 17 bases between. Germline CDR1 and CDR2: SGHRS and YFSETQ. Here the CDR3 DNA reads TGCGCCAGCAGCCCCGGTTTTAACTCGCAAGATACGCAGTATTTT. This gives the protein CASSPGFNSQDTQYF.

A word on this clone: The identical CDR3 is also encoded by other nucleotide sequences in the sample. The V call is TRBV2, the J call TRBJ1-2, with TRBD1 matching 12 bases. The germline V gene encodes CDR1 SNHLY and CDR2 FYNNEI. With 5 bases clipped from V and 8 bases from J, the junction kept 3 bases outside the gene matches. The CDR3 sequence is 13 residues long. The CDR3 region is CASSPGQGAGYTF. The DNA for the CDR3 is TGTGCCAGCAGTCCGGGACAGGGGGCAGGCTACACCTTC.

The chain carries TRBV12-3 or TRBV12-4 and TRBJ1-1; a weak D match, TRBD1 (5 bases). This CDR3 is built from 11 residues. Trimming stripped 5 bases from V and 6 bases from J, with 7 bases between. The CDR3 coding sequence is TGTGCCAGCAGTACAGGTCCTGAAGCTTTCTTT. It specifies CASSTGPEAFF.

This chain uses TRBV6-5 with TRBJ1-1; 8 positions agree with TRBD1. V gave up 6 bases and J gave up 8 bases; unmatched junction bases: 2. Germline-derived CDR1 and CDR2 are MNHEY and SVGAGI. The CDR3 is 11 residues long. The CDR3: CASRRTGEAFF. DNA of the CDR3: TGTGCCAGCAGGAGGACAGGGGAAGCTTTCTTT.

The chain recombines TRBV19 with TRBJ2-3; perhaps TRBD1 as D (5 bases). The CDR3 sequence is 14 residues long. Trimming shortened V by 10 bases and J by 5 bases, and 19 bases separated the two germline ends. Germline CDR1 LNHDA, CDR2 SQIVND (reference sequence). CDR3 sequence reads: CATNPGAVGDTQYF. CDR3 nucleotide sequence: TGTGCCACCAATCCTGGGGCGGTTGGAGATACGCAGTATTTT.

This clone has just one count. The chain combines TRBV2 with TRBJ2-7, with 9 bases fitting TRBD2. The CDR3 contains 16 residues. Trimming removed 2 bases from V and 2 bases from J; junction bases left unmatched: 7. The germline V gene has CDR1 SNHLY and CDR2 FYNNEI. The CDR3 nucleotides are TGTGCCAGCAGTGAAAGTCCGGGACTAGCCCCCTACGAGCAGTACTTC. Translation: CASSESPGLAPYEQYF.

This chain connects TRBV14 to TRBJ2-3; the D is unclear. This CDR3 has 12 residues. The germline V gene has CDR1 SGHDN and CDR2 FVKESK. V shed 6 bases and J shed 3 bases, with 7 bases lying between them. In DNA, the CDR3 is TGTGCCAGCAGTTTATTTACAGATACGCAGTATTTT. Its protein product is CASSLFTDTQYF.

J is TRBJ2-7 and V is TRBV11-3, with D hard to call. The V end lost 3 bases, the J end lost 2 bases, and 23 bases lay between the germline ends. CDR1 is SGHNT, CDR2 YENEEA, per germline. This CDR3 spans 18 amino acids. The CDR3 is CASSLIKPTNVAPYEQYF. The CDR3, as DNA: TGTGCCAGCAGCTTGATCAAACCAACCAACGTGGCTCCCTACGAGCAGTACTTC.

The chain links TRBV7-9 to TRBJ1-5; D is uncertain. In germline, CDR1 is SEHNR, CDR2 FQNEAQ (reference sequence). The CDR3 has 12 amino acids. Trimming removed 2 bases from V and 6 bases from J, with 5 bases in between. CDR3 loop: CASSLQAQPQHF. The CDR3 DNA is TGTGCCAGCAGCTTACAGGCTCAGCCCCAGCATTTT.

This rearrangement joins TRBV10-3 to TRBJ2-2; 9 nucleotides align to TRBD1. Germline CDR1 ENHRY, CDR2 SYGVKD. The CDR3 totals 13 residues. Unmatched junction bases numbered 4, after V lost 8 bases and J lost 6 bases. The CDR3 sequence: CAIQQGASGELFF. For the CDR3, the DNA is TGTGCCATCCAACAGGGGGCTTCCGGGGAGCTGTTTTTT.

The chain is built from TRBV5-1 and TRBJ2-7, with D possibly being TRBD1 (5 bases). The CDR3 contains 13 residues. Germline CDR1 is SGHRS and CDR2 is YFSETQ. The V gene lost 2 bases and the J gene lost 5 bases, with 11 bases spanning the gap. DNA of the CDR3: TGCGCCAGCAGCTTCCCAGGGTCCAACGAGCAGTACTTC. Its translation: CASSFPGSNEQYF. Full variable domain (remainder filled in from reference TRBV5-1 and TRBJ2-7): KAGVTQTPRYLIKTRGQQVTLSCSPISGHRSVSWYQQTPGQGLQFLFEYFSETQRNKGNFPGRFSGRQFSNSRSEMNVSTLELGDSALYLCASSFPGSNEQYFGPGTRLTVT.

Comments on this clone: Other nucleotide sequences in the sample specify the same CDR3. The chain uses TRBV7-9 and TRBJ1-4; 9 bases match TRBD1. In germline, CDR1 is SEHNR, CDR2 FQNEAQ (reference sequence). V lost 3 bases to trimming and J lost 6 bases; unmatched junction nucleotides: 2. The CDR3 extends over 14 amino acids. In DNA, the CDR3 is TGTGCCAGCAGCTTGGACAGGGGTGATGAAAAACTGTTTTTT. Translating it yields CASSLDRGDEKLFF.

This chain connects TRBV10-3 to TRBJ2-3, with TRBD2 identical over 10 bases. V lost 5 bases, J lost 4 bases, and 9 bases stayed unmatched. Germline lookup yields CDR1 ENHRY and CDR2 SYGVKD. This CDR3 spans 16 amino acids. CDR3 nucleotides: TGTGCCATCAGTCCCGGGACTAGCGAAATCCCAGATACGCAGTATTTT. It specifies CAISPGTSEIPDTQYF.

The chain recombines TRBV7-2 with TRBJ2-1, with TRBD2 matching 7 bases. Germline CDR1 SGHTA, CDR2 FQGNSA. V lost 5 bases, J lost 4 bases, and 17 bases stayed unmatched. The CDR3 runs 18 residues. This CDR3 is CASSSQLGTIKAYNEQFF. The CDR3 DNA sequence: TGTGCCAGCAGCAGTCAACTCGGGACTATCAAAGCTTACAATGAGCAGTTCTTC. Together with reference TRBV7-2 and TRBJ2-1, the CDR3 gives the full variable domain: GAGVSQSPSNKVTEKGKDVELRCDPISGHTALYWYRQSLGQGLEFLIYFQGNSAPDKSGLPSDRFSAERTGGSVSTLTIQRTQQEDSAVYLCASSSQLGTIKAYNEQFFGPGTRLTVL.

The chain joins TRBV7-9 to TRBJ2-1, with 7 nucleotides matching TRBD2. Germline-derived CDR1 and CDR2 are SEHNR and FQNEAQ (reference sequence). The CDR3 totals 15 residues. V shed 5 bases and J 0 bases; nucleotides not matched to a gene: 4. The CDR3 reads CASSPLAVSYNEQFF. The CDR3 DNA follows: TGTGCCAGCAGCCCGCTAGCGGTCTCCTACAATGAGCAGTTCTTC.

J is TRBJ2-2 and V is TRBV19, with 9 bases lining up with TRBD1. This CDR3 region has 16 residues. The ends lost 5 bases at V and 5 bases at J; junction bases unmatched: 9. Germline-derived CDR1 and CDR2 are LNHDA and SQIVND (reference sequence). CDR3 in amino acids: CASSSPGQGITGELFF. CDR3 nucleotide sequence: TGTGCCAGTAGTTCCCCGGGACAGGGAATAACCGGGGAGCTGTTTTTT.